This T cell receptor beta chain was sequenced in a study of blood T cell repertoires in COVID-19. In the original processing: Amplified reference gene primers provided the basis for estimating nucleated cell counts. Method: immunoSEQ multiplex PCR; TCRdb's copy keeps in-frame clones and lacks some. V and J calls and clone size are copied from that table; D and trimming were computed from the DNA. The sample has roughly 140,000 clones; around 77% are singletons. CDR1 is MDHEN, CDR2 SYDVKM, per germline. CDR3 length equals 13 residues. With 2 bases removed from V and 8 bases from J, the gap between germline ends came to 12 bases.

The rearrangement links TRBV28 to TRBJ1-2; D may be TRBD1 (5 bases). The sequencing input was peripheral blood. This receptor was taken from a man between 45 and 60 years old with active or convalescent COVID-19. CDR3 DNA sequence: TGTGCCAGCAGTTTAAGGGGTCCGAAGGGCTACACCTTC. The encoded protein is CASSLRGPKGYTF.